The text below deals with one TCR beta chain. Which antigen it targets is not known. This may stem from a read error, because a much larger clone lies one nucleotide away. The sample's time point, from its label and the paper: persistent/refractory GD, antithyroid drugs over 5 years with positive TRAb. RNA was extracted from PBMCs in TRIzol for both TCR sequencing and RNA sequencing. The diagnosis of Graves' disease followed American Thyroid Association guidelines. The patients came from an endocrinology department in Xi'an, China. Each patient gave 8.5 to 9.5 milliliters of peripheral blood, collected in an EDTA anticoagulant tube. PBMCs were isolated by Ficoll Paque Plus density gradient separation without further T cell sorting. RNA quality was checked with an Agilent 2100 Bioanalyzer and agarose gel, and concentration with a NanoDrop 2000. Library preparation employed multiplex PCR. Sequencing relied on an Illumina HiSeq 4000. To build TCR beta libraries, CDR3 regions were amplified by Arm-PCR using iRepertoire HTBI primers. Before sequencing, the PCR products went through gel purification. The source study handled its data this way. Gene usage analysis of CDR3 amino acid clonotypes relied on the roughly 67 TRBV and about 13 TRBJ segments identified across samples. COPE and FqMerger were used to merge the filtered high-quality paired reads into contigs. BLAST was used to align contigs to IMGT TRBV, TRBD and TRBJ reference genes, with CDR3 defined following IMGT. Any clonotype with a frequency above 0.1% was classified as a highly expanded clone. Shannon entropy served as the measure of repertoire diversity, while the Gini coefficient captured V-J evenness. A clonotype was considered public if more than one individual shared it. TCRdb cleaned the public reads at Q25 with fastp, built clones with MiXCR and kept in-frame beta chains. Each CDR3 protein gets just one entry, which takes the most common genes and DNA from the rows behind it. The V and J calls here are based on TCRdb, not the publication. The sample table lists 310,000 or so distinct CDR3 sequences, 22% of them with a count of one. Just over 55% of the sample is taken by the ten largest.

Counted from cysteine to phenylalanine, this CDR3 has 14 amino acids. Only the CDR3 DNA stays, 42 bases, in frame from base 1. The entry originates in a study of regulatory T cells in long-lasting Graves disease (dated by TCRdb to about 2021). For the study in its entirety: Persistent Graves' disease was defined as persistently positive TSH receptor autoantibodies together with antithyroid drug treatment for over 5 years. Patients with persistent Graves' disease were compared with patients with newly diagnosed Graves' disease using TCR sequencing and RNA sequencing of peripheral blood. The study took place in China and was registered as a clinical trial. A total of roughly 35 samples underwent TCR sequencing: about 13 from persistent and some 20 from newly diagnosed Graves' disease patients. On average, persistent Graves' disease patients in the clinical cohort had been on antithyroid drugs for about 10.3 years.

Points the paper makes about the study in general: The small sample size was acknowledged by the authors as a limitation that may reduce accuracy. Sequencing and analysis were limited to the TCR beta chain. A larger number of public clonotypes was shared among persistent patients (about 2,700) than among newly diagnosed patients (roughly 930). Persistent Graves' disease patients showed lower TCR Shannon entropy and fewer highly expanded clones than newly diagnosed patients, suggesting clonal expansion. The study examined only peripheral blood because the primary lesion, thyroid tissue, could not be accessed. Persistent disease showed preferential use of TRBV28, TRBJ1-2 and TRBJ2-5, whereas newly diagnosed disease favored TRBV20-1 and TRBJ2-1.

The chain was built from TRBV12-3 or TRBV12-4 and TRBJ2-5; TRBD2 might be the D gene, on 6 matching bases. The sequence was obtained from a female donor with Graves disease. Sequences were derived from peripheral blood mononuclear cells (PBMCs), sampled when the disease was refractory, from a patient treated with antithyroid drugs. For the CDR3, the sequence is CASSPGLLIETRYF. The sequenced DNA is TGTGCCAGCAGTCCGGGACTCCTTATCGAGACCCGGTACTTC.